This T cell receptor beta chain was recorded in a study of T cells in Graves' hyperthyroidism and ophthalmopathy (dated by TCRdb to the late 2010s). About the study as a whole: Peripheral blood samples were taken at initial diagnosis, before any treatment was given. TCR V-J signatures able to tell the groups apart were searched for in a discovery cohort of around 95 patients, of whom roughly 42 had Graves' ophthalmopathy and around 58 had stable Graves' hyperthyroidism. Prospective prediction of ophthalmopathy was tested in an independent validation cohort of 18 to 20 hyperthyroidism patients and approximately 17 patients who later progressed to ophthalmopathy. After blood sampling, hyperthyroidism patients were treated with methimazole at a starting dose of 30 mg daily, and ophthalmopathy patients were treated with high-dose intravenous methylprednisolone. TCR Vbeta CDR3 sequencing of 120 to 150 peripheral blood samples (43 ophthalmopathy, approximately 80 hyperthyroidism and 17 progressor patients) is reported in the paper. The 95 to 100 discovery patients were randomly divided into training and test sets at a 7:3 ratio. In about 6 Graves' hyperthyroidism patients, the study also compared T-cell repertoires from thyroid tissue with T-cell repertoires from blood.

A patient counted as having stable Graves' hyperthyroidism if no progression to ophthalmopathy occurred over 18 months of follow-up. Hyperthyroidism patients were newly diagnosed, with disease duration under 2 months, and aged 18 to 65 years. Patients with uncontrolled infections, other autoimmune diseases, pregnancy or lactation were excluded. Clinical symptoms, serum thyroxine and TRAb, thyroid ultrasound, and orbital computed tomography formed the basis for the diagnoses. PBMCs were isolated from about 9.1 ml of fresh peripheral blood by Ficoll-Paque density gradient centrifugation. Total RNA was extracted with Trizol reagent, and quality was checked on an Agilent 2100 Bioanalyzer. Comment on this clonotype: The specificity of this receptor is unknown. Within one base of it there is no much larger clone, and no base qualities were kept.

Study-wide findings and limitations: In validation, progression to ophthalmopathy was predicted by the model with roughly 69% sensitivity and approximately 78% specificity, a median of approximately 6.5 months before onset. Sample size was not statistically predetermined, and investigators were not blinded to group allocation. In cross-validation, a model built on a 13 V-J signature told ophthalmopathy apart from stable hyperthyroidism with 85% to 90% sensitivity and approximately 81% specificity, and in testing the same model reached 80%/75%. Blood samples also contained most of the expanded thyroid clonotypes (frequency above 0.001), which suggests that blood repertoires may reflect thyroid immune responses.

From the germline V gene (reference sequence), CDR1 is LNHDA and CDR2 is SQIVND. Trimming at the junction amounts to 3 bases on V and 4 bases on J, and the germline ends lie 13 bases apart. The CDR3 contains 15 residues, cysteine and phenylalanine counted. The read is trimmed to its CDR3 DNA, 45 bases read in frame from base 1. TCR beta CDR3 regions were amplified from RNA transcripts. For the first round of RT-PCR on the TCR CDR3, the HTBI primer set was used together with the Qiagen OneStep RT-PCR kit. A second multiplex PCR round built the libraries, followed by size selection and purification. Paired-end sequencing of the libraries was performed with 100 bp reads on an Illumina HiSeq2000. On the authors' methods: SOAPnuke was used to process the raw data, removing reads that contained adapters or uncalled bases, had a mean Phred below 15, or lacked an exact match to the constant primer or identifier. COPE v1.2.5 was used to merge high-quality paired reads, and clonotypes were defined as unique nucleotide sequences. MiTCR v1.1 was used to align the clonotypes against IMGT TRBV, TRBD and TRBJ reference segments. The analysis was restricted to V-J combinations with a frequency above 0.0001, which together covered roughly 99% of the repertoires. The TCS score was defined as F50 (clonal expansion) divided by E x V (chaos), with BLOSUM62-based TCRdist calculated between CDR3 peptides within each V-J. Welch's t-statistics and random forest reduced fewer than 550 V-J features to some 14, which were used in a naive Bayes classifier (R e1071). TCRdb itself trimmed the public reads at Q25 with fastp, ran MiXCR and retained productive beta chains. One record per CDR3 amino acid sequence lists the most common genes and DNA. The V and J calls were not made by the authors but by TCRdb's processing. This sample has 550,000 to 800,000 distinct CDR3 sequences in its table, and roughly 17% of those were observed once. The ten most abundant clones make up around 15% of the sample.

The chain uses TRBV19 and TRBJ1-5, with TRBD1 as a weak D call on 6 bases. This receptor was taken from a man in his fifties or sixties with Graves' hyperthyroidism. Sequencing was done on a sample of blood. Here is the DNA: TGTGCCAGTAGTATTACCGGGACACAGAATCAGCCCCAGCATTTT. This is translated as CASSITGTQNQPQHF. The reference TRBV19 and TRBJ1-5 proteins fill in what lies around the CDR3, so the full variable domain reads DGGITQSPKYLFRKEGQNVTLSCEQNLNHDAMYWYRQDPGQGLRLIYYSQIVNDFQKGDIAEGYSVSREKKESFPLTVTSAQKNPTAFYLCASSITGTQNQPQHFGDGTRLSIL.